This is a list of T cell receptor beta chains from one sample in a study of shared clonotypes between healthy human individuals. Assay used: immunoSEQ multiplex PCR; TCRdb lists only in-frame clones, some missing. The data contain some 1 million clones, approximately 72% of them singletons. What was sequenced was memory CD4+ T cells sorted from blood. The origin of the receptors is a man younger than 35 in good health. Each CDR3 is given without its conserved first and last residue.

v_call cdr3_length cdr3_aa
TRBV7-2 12 ASSLVGSSYEQY
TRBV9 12 ASSPGPTNEKLF
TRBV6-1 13 ASRTGLIPDYGYT
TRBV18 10 ASSGLEETQY
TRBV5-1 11 ASSLGQQYEAF
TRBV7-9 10 ASSLGALEAF
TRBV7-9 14 ASSLPSPGSYNEQF
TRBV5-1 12 ASSLDWTGNSYT
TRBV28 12 ASSEQGGTEKLF
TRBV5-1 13 ASSLVTLSRDTQY
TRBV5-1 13 ASSPDRSNTGELF
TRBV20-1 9 SARDLREQY
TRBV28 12 ASSLIQPNEKLF
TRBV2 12 ASRTSGVSYEQY
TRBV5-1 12 ASSSDRVPYEQY
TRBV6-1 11 ASSVEANYGYT
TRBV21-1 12 ASSKDPAYYGYT
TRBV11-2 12 ASSISGGPYEQY
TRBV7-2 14 ASSLGGKRSSYEQY
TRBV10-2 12 ASSESLGNQPQH
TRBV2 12 ASSWTSSGGELF
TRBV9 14 ASSVDAGASSYGYT
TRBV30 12 AWGRTGGAGTQY
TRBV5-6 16 ASSLALEGGIAKNIQY
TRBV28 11 ASSPTGWNGYT
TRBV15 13 ATSRTGGGGQPQH
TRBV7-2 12 ASSPGTNNYGYT
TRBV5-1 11 ASSLGAGYEQY
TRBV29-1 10 SVGGGNYGYT
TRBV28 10 ASSLSTDTQY
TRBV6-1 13 ASLITPINQETQY
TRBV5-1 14 ASSEQAGVSYNEQF
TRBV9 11 ASSVGQLATQY
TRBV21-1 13 ASRPYPRGAYEQY
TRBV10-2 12 ASSESLGVQPQH
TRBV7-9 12 ASSSGLSTYEQY
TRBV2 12 ASSKQGGGYEQY
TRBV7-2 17 ASSLGGTGSRLADYEQY
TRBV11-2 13 ASSLVGQGGRGYT
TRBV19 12 ATSLGQNTGELF
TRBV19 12 ATKTGVGNTEAF